Below are 13 T cell receptor beta chains sequenced from a single sample in a study of shared clonotypes between healthy human individuals (dated by TCRdb to about 2020). The library was built by means of the immunoSEQ multiplex PCR assay. Here the immuneACCESS table is served through TCRdb, limited to in-frame sequences with V and J called. Missing clones are a known gap in these copies; in checked studies unresolved V genes cover under half, and the rest lacks a known reason. Counted in this sample were about 1,500,000 clones; 95% to 97% of them appeared once. The top ten hold roughly 1.1% of the sample. Sequences were obtained from naive CD4+ T cells sorted from blood. This specimen's cell subset or site label, interpreted: CD45RA+ positively selected. The receptors were gathered from a man younger than 40 in good health.

The chain uses TRBV18 and TRBJ1-1, with 7 bases matching TRBD1. The CDR3 length is 14 residues. Trimming at V came to 3 bases and at J to 3 bases, leaving 4 bases not matched to a gene. Germline lookup yields CDR1 KGHSH and CDR2 LQKENI. Written as DNA, the CDR3 is TGTGCCAGCTCACCCCCACAGGGGCACACTGAAGCTTTCTTT. Amino acid sequence: CASSPPQGHTEAFF.

The rearrangement links TRBV18 to TRBJ2-7; the match to TRBD2 covers 9 bases. J was trimmed by 0 bases and V by 0 bases; bases with no gene match: 6. Germline CDR1 is KGHSH and CDR2 is LQKENI. The CDR3 sequence is 17 residues long. The CDR3 coding sequence is TGTGCCAGCTCACCACCGTCGGCGGGAGGGTTCTCCTACGAGCAGTACTTC. The encoded protein is CASSPPSAGGFSYEQYF.

This chain uses TRBV5-6 with TRBJ1-2; D is possibly TRBD1 (5 bases). This CDR3 has 14 amino acids. Germline CDR1 SGHDT, CDR2 YYEEEE. Deletions cut 4 bases from V and 4 bases from J, with 14 bases between. The CDR3 bases are TGTGCCAGCAGCCCAACGGCAGGGATCTATGGCTACACCTTC. Translation: CASSPTAGIYGYTF.

As regards this clone: Other DNA sequences from this sample encode an identical CDR3 as well. The V and J genes are TRBV6-5 and TRBJ1-3, with D possibly TRBD1 on 5 matching bases. The germline CDR1 and CDR2 sequences are MNHEY and SVGAGI. The CDR3 consists of 15 residues. Trimming took 5 bases from V and 0 from J, leaving 11 bases between them. The CDR3 nucleotides are TGTGCCAGCAGTCAGGGACGTCGCTCTGGAAACACCATATATTTT. It yields the protein CASSQGRRSGNTIYF.

The rearrangement uses TRBV18 and TRBJ2-5, with D unclear. V shed 3 bases and J shed 2 bases, with 13 bases lying between them. From germline, CDR1 is KGHSH and CDR2 LQKENI. This CDR3 has 15 amino acids. The CDR3 coding sequence is TGTGCCAGCTCACCGGGCCCCGGTCCGCAAGAGACCCAGTACTTC. It translates to CASSPGPGPQETQYF.

V is TRBV6-6 and J is TRBJ1-3; no clear D. The germline V gene has CDR1 MNHNY and CDR2 SVGAGI (reference sequence). Trimming took 6 bases from V and 4 from J, leaving 16 bases between them. The CDR3 contains 15 residues. The CDR3 region has the DNA TGTGCCAGCAGACTAGGACTCAGGCCCGGAAACACCATATATTTT. Its protein product is CASRLGLRPGNTIYF.

This sequence joins TRBV28 and TRBJ2-7; TRBD1 agrees at 9 bases. The junction had 5 bases not matched to a gene; V was cut back by 7 bases and J by 7 bases. The CDR3 covers 12 residues. Germline V gene lookup returns CDR1 MDHEN and CDR2 SYDVKM. CDR3: CASTVTGGEQYF. The CDR3 DNA reads TGTGCCAGCACCGTGACAGGGGGAGAGCAGTACTTC.

The chain recombines TRBV11-2 with TRBJ2-7; D remains ambiguous. Trimming shortened V by 5 bases and J by 6 bases, and 11 bases separated the two germline ends. The CDR3 loop spans 12 amino acids. CDR1 and CDR2 from the germline V gene are SGHAT and FQNNGV. The CDR3 protein is CASSLGIGEQYF. The CDR3 DNA reads TGTGCCAGCAGCCTGGGGATCGGCGAGCAGTACTTC.

The CDR3 DNA reads TGTGCCAGCAGGCCTCGGGGGGTTACTGAAGCTTTCTTT. This encodes CASRPRGVTEAFF. The J gene is TRBJ1-1, the V gene TRBV6-1, with D possibly matching TRBD1 (5 bases). This CDR3 region has 13 residues. Germline CDR1 reads MNHNS; CDR2 reads SASEGT. With 6 bases removed from V and 5 bases from J, the gap between germline ends came to 13 bases.

The CDR3 DNA follows: TGCGGTTATCGGGCAGAAGAGACCCAGTACTTC. Protein sequence: CGYRAEETQYF. V usage is TRBV20-1 and J usage is TRBJ2-5; D is ambiguous. The CDR3 runs to 11 residues. Germline values: CDR1 DFQATT, CDR2 SNEGSKA (reference sequence).

The chain links TRBV28 to TRBJ1-2; D is ambiguous. V was shortened by 4 bases and J by 10 bases, with 16 bases between the two germline ends. The CDR3 runs 13 residues. Germline assignment: CDR1 MDHEN and CDR2 SYDVKM. The CDR3, as DNA: TGTGCCAGCAGTTCTCGACCGACCGTAGACTACACCTTC. Translated, it gives CASSSRPTVDYTF.

As DNA, the CDR3 is TGTGCCTGGAGTGTGTCCCCCGTAGGGAGAAGAGAACTGTTTTTT. Protein product: CAWSVSPVGRRELFF. This sequence joins TRBV30 and TRBJ1-4, with D unresolved. The CDR3 consists of 15 residues. V was pared by 0 bases and J by 12 bases, with 20 bases between. Germline loops: CDR1 GTSNPN, CDR2 SVGIG (reference sequence).

The CDR3 protein is CASEVPLSRSGRSLDLGYNEQFF. The CDR3 DNA reads TGTGCCAGCGAAGTACCTTTAAGTCGAAGCGGGAGATCCCTCGATCTAGGTTACAATGAGCAGTTCTTC. This chain links TRBV9 with TRBJ2-1; 8 nucleotides agree with TRBD2. The ends lost 7 bases at V and 4 bases at J; junction bases unmatched: 34. The germline CDR1 and CDR2 sequences are SGDLS and YYNGEE. The CDR3 length is 23 residues.